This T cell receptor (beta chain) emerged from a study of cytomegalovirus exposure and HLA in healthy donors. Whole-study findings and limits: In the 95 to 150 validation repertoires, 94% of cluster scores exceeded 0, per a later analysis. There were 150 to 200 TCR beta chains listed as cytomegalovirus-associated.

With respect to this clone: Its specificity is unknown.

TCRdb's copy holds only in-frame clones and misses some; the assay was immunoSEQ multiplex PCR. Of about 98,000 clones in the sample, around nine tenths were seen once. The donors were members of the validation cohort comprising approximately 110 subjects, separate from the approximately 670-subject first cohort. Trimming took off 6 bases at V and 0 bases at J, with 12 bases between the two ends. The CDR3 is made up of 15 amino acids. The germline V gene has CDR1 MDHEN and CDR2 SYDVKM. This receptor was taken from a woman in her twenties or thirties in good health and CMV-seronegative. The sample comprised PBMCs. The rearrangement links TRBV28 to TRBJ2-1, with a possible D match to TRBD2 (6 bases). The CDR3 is CASSRGGPSYNEQFF. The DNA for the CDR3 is TGTGCCAGCAGCCGCGGAGGGCCCTCCTACAATGAGCAGTTCTTC.